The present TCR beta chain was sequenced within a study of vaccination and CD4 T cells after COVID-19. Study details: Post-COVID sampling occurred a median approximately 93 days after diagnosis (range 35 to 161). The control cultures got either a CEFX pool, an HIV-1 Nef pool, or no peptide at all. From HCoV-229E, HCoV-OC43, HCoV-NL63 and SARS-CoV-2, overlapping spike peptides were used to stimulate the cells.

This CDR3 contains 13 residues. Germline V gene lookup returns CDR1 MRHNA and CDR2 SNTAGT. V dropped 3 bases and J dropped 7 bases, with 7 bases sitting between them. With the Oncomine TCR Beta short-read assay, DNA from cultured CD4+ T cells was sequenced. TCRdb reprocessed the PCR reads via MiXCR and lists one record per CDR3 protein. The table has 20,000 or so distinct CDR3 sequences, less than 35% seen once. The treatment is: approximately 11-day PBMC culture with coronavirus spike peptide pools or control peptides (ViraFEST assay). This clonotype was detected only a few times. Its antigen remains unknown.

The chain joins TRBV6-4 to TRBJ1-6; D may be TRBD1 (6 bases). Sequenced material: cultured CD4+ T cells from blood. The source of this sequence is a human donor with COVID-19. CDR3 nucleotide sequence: TGTGCCAGCAGTGAGGACAGAAATTCACCCCTCCACTTT. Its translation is CASSEDRNSPLHF.